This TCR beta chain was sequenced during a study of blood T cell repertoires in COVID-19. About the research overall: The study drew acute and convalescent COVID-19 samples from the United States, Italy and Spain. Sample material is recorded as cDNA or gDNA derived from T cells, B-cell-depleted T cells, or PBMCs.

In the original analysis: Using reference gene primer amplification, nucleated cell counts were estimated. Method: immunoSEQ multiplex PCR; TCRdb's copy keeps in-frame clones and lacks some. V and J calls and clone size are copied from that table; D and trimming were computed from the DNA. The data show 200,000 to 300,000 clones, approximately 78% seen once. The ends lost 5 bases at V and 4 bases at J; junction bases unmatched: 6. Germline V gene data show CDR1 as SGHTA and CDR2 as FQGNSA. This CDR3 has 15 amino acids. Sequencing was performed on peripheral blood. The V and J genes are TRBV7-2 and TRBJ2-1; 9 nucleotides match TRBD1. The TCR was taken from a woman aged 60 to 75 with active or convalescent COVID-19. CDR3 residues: CASSRVGQGYNEQFF. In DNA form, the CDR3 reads TGTGCCAGCAGCAGAGTCGGACAGGGGTACAATGAGCAGTTCTTC. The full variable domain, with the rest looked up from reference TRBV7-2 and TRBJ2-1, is GAGVSQSPSNKVTEKGKDVELRCDPISGHTALYWYRQSLGQGLEFLIYFQGNSAPDKSGLPSDRFSAERTGGSVSTLTIQRTQQEDSAVYLCASSRVGQGYNEQFFGPGTRLTVL.